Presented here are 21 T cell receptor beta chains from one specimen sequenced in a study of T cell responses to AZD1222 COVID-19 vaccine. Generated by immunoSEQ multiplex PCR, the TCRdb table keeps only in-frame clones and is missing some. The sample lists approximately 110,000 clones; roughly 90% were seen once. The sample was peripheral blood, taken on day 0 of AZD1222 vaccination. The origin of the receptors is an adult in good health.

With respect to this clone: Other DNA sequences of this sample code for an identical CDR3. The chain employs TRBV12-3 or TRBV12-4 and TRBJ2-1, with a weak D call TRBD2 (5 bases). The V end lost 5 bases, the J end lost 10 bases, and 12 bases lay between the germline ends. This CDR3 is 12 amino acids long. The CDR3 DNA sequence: TGTGCCAGCAGTCACCGACGGGGAGAGCAGTTCTTC. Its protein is CASSHRRGEQFF.

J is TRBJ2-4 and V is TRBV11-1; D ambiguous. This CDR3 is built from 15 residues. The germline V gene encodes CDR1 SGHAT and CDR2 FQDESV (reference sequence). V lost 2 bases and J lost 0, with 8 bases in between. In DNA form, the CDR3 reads TGTGCCAGCAGCTTAAATTCGCTAGCCAAAAACATTCAGTACTTC. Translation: CASSLNSLAKNIQYF.

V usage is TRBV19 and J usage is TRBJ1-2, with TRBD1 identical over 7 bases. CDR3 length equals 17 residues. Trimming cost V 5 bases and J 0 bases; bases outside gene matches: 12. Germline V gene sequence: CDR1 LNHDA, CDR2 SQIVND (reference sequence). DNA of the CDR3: TGTGCCAGTAGTTTCGACGCCGGGACAGTAGCTAACTATGGCTACACCTTC. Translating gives CASSFDAGTVANYGYTF. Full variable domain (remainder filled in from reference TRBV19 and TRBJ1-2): DGGITQSPKYLFRKEGQNVTLSCEQNLNHDAMYWYRQDPGQGLRLIYYSQIVNDFQKGDIAEGYSVSREKKESFPLTVTSAQKNPTAFYLCASSFDAGTVANYGYTFGSGTRLTVV.

CDR3 in DNA: TGCGCCAGCAGCCAAGTCCCAGGGAGTTATAATTCACCCCTCCACTTT. Translation gives CASSQVPGSYNSPLHF. The V gene is TRBV4-1, the J gene TRBJ1-6, with a tentative D call TRBD1 (5 bases). Trimming cost V 1 base and J 4 bases, with 11 bases left between them. The CDR3 has 16 residues. Germline loops: CDR1 MGHRA, CDR2 YSYEKL.

The CDR3 bases are TGTGCCAGCAGCCCCGAGCCGGGACAGGGGGCGGGAGAGCAGTACTTC. Translated, it gives CASSPEPGQGAGEQYF. V usage is TRBV7-9 and J usage is TRBJ2-7, with 12 bases identical to TRBD1. This CDR3 comprises 16 residues. Trimming removed 5 bases from V and 7 bases from J; junction bases left unmatched: 12. Per germline, CDR1 SEHNR and CDR2 FQNEAQ (reference sequence).

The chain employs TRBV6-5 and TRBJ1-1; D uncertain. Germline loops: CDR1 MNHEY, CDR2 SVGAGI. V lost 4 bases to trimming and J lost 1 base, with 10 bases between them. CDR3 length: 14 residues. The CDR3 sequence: CASSSQMGNTEAFF. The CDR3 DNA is TGTGCCAGCAGTTCCCAAATGGGGAACACTGAAGCTTTCTTT.

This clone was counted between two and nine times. CDR3 sequence reads: CASGTGTGNENTEAFF. CDR3 nucleotide sequence: TGTGCCAGCGGGACCGGGACAGGGAATGAGAACACTGAAGCTTTCTTT. The chain recombines TRBV6-4 with TRBJ1-1; 9 nucleotides match TRBD1. The CDR3 loop spans 16 amino acids. The germline CDR1 and CDR2 sequences are MRHNA and SNTAGT. V lost 8 bases, J lost 1 base, and 11 bases stayed unmatched.

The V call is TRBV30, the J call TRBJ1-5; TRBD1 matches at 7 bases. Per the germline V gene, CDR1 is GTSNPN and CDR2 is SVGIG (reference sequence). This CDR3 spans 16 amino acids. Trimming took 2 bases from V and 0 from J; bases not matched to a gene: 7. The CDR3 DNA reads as TGTGCCTGGAGTAGGTCCCCAGGGGGTAGCAATCAGCCCCAGCATTTT. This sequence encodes CAWSRSPGGSNQPQHF.

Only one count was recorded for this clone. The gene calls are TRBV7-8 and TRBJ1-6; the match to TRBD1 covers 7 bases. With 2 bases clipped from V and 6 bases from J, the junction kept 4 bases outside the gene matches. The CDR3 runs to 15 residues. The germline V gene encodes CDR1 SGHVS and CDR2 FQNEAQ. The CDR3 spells CASSLQGDTNSPLHF. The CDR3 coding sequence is TGTGCCAGCAGCTTACAGGGGGACACTAATTCACCCCTCCACTTT.

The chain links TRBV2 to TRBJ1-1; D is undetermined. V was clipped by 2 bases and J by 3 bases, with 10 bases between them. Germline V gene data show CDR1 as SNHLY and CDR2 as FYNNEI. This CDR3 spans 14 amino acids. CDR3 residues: CASSESSGYTEAFF. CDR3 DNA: TGTGCCAGCAGTGAAAGTTCGGGGTACACTGAAGCTTTCTTT.

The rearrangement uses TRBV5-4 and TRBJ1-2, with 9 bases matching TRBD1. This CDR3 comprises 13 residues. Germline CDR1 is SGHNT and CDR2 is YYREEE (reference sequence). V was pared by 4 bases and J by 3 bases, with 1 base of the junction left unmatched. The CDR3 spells CASSGQGYYGYTF. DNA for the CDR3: TGTGCCAGCAGCGGACAGGGGTACTATGGCTACACCTTC.

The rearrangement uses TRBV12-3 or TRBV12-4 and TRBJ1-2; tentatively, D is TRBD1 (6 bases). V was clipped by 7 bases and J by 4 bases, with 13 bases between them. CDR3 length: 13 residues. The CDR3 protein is CASNQGLVYGYTF. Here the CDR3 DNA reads TGTGCCAGCAACCAGGGGCTCGTCTATGGCTACACCTTC.

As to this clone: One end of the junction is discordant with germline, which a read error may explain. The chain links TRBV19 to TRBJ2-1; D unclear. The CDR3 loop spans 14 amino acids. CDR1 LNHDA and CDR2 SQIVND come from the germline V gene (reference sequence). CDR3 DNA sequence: TGTGCCAGTAGTATAGTGGGCGGCCATGACCTAGGGATCTTC. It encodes CASSIVGGHDLGIF.

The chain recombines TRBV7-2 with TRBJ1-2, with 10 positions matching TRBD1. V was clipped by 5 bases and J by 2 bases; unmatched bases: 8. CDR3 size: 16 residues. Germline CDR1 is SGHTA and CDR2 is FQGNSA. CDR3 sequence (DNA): TGTGCCAGCAGCCCCCGGACAGGGGGTGACAACTATGGCTACACCTTC. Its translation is CASSPRTGGDNYGYTF.

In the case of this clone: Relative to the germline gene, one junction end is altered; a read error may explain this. The CDR3 DNA follows: TGTGCCAGTCACTTTTATGAGCGGGGGGCCCCTAACTTC. The encoded protein is CASHFYERGAPNF. The rearrangement links TRBV12-3 or TRBV12-4 to TRBJ2-7; 9 bases are a match to TRBD2. The CDR3 is 13 amino acids.

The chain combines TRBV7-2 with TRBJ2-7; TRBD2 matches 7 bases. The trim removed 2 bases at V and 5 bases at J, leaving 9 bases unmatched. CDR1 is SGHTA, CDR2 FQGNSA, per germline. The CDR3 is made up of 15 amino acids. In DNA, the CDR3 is TGTGCCAGCAGCTTACGGGGGGAGCTAGTCAACGAGCAGTACTTC. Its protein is CASSLRGELVNEQYF. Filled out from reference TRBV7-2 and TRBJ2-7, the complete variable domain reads GAGVSQSPSNKVTEKGKDVELRCDPISGHTALYWYRQSLGQGLEFLIYFQGNSAPDKSGLPSDRFSAERTGGSVSTLTIQRTQQEDSAVYLCASSLRGELVNEQYFGPGTRLTVT.

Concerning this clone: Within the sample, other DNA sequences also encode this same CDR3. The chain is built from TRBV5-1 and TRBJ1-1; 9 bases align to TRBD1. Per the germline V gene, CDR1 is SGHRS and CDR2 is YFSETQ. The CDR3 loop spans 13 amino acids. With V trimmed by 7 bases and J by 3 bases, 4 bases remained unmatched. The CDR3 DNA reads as TGCGCCAGCCGACAGGGGGTGGACACTGAAGCTTTCTTT. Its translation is CASRQGVDTEAFF.

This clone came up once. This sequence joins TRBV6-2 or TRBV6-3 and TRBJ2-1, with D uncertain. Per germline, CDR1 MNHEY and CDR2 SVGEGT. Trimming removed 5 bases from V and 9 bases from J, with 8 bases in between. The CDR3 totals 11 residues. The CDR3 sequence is CASSPLGEQFF. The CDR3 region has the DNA TGTGCCAGCAGTCCCCTAGGTGAGCAGTTCTTC.

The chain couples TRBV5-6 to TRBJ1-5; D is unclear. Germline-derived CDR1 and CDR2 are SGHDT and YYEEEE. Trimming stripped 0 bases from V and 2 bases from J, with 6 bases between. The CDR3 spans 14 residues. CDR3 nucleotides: TGTGCCAGCAGCTTGGAGGAGCGCAATCAGCCCCAGCATTTT. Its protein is CASSLEERNQPQHF.

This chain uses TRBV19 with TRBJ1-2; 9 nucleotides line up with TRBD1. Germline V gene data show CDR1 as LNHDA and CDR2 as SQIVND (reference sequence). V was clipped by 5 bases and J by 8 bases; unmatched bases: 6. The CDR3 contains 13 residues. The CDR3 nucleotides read TGTGCCAGTAGTGCCCGGGACAGGGAAGGCTACACCTTC. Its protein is CASSARDREGYTF.

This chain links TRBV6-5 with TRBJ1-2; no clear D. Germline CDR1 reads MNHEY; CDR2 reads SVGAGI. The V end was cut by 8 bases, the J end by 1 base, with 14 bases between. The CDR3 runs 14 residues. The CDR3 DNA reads TGTGCCAGCGGAAACAGAGAATTTAACTATGGCTACACCTTC. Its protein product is CASGNREFNYGYTF.